This is a list of T cell receptor beta chains from one sample in a study of cytomegalovirus exposure and HLA in healthy donors. TCRdb keeps only in-frame clones here, not all; method: immunoSEQ multiplex PCR. The data show 250,000 or so clones, about 88% seen once. Sequenced: PBMCs. The receptors were sampled from a man aged 18 to 30 in good health and CMV-seropositive. Both conserved end residues are part of each CDR3. Fields, in order: J gene, CDR3 length, V gene, clone size, D gene, CDR3 protein, CDR3 DNA. D genes are given only for firm matches. Clone size is shown for a subset of rows, as once, few, many or a class of expanded clone.

TRBJ2-3	13	TRBV5-1	-	-	CASSLGTADTQYF	TGCGCCAGCAGCTTGGGGACAGCAGATACGCAGTATTTT
TRBJ2-7	12	TRBV2	-	-	CASSLQGTEQYF	TGTGCCAGCAGTCTACAGGGTACCGAGCAGTACTTC
TRBJ2-2	15	TRBV12-5	-	TRBD2	CASGWAGVDTGELFF	TGTGCTAGTGGTTGGGCGGGAGTCGACACCGGGGAGCTGTTTTTT
TRBJ2-5	16	TRBV5-1	-	-	CASSQNAAGGEETQYF	TGCGCCAGCAGCCAAAATGCGGCAGGGGGGGAAGAGACCCAGTACTTC
TRBJ2-5	17	TRBV30	-	TRBD2	CAWRTGLAGGSEETQYF	TGTGCCTGGAGGACCGGACTAGCGGGAGGGTCCGAGGAGACCCAGTACTTC
TRBJ2-7	17	TRBV12-5	once	-	CASGLVLGGPYSYEQYF	TGTGCTAGTGGTTTGGTACTTGGGGGGCCTTACTCCTACGAGCAGTACTTC
TRBJ1-1	12	TRBV2	-	-	CASSGAGLKAFF	TGTGCCAGCAGCGGTGCAGGATTAAAAGCTTTCTTT
TRBJ2-7	12	TRBV28	-	-	CASSLGYYEQYF	TGTGCCAGCAGTTTGGGGTACTACGAGCAGTACTTC
TRBJ1-1	14	TRBV10-2	-	TRBD1	CASRGTGINTEAFF	TGCGCCAGCCGCGGGACAGGGATAAACACTGAAGCTTTCTTT
TRBJ2-1	20	TRBV27	-	TRBD1	CASSLKFFSGTGLSYNEQFF	TGTGCCAGCAGTTTAAAGTTCTTTTCCGGGACAGGGCTATCCTACAATGAGCAGTTCTTC
TRBJ2-1	14	TRBV5-1	once	TRBD1	CASSPGQGNNEQFF	TGCGCCAGCAGCCCCGGACAGGGGAACAATGAGCAGTTCTTC
TRBJ1-2	13	TRBV6-1	-	-	CASSRQSHYGYTF	TGTGCCAGCAGTCGACAGAGTCACTATGGCTACACCTTC
TRBJ2-3	13	TRBV28	-	TRBD2	CASSSGGTDTQYF	TGTGCCAGCAGTTCCGGGGGGACAGATACGCAGTATTTT
TRBJ2-5	15	TRBV15	-	TRBD2	CATSRGLAGGETQYF	TGTGCCACCAGCAGAGGACTAGCGGGAGGAGAGACCCAGTACTTC
TRBJ2-1	16	TRBV6-4	few	TRBD2	CASSDSASGTYNEQFF	TGTGCCAGCAGTGACTCGGCTAGCGGGACCTACAATGAGCAGTTCTTC
TRBJ1-2	12	TRBV6-1	-	-	CASSDRGLLNTF	TGTGCCAGCAGTGACCGAGGTCTATTAAACACCTTC
TRBJ1-2	14	TRBV29-1	-	TRBD1	CSVTHGTGGSGYTF	TGCAGCGTTACTCACGGGACAGGGGGCAGCGGCTACACCTTC
TRBJ2-7	16	TRBV29-1	-	TRBD2	CSVEGGLAGVAYEQYF	TGCAGCGTTGAAGGGGGTCTAGCGGGAGTGGCCTACGAGCAGTACTTC
TRBJ2-2	14	TRBV30	-	-	CAWSVDRLTGELFF	TGTGCCTGGAGTGTCGACCGCCTCACCGGGGAGCTGTTTTTT
TRBJ2-2	16	TRBV6-4	-	-	CASSPTQPENTGELFF	TGTGCCAGCAGCCCTACACAACCCGAAAACACCGGGGAGCTGTTTTTT
TRBJ1-3	15	TRBV6-1	-	-	CASSDRVNSGNTIYF	TGTGCCAGCAGTGACAGGGTGAACTCTGGAAACACCATATATTTT
TRBJ2-1	17	TRBV5-1	once	TRBD2	CASSPLVAGGPYNEQFF	TGCGCCAGCAGCCCCCTGGTAGCGGGAGGGCCATACAATGAGCAGTTCTTC
TRBJ2-7	15	TRBV27	-	-	CASSLWGRVSYEQYF	TGTGCCAGCAGTTTATGGGGACGGGTGAGTTACGAGCAGTACTTC